The 9 T cell receptor beta chains listed next were all sequenced from one sample in a study of T-cell reconstitution after alpha-beta-depleted transplantation in children. TCRbeta library construction was performed incorporating unique molecular identifiers. TCRdb ran MiXCR on the PCR reads and lists one entry per CDR3 protein. The sample lists 670,000 or so distinct CDR3 sequences; around 12% were seen once. Sequencing used PBMCs, obtained before TCRalphabeta/CD19-depleted stem cell transplant. Source of these receptors: a girl aged 2-15 years with congenital amegakaryocytic thrombocytopenia, due to receive a stem cell transplant.

In this sample, this clonotype turned up many times. V is TRBV11-2 and J is TRBJ2-1, with D perhaps matching TRBD1 or TRBD2 (5 bases each). The CDR3 is made up of 16 amino acids. Germline V gene data show CDR1 as SGHAT and CDR2 as FQNNGV. Trimming pared 5 bases from V and 6 bases from J, leaving 20 bases between. CDR3 bases: TGTGCCAGCAGCCCCGATGGGTGGGGGTCGGGCAATGAGCAGTTCTTC. The encoded protein is CASSPDGWGSGNEQFF.

This clonotype appeared a few times. V is TRBV27 and J is TRBJ1-5; TRBD1 aligns across 7 bases. The CDR3 contains 14 residues. Germline V gene lookup returns CDR1 MNHEY and CDR2 SMNVEV (reference sequence). Trimming at V came to 5 bases and at J to 9 bases, leaving 10 bases not matched to a gene. The CDR3 loop is CASSRDRESWPQHF. Written as DNA, the CDR3 is TGTGCCAGCAGTCGCGACAGGGAGAGTTGGCCCCAGCATTTT.

The sample holds a few counts of this clonotype. The V gene is TRBV28, the J gene TRBJ2-3, with unresolved D. The CDR3 loop spans 13 amino acids. Trimming took 6 bases from V and 4 from J, leaving 11 bases between them. Germline V gene sequence: CDR1 MDHEN, CDR2 SYDVKM. CDR3 protein: CASSPMGADTQYF. DNA of the CDR3: TGTGCCAGCAGCCCGATGGGTGCAGATACGCAGTATTTT.

The chain uses TRBV7-8 and TRBJ2-7; TRBD1 might be the D (5 bases). The germline gives CDR1 SGHVS, CDR2 FQNEAQ. The CDR3 length is 15 residues. Trimming pared 5 bases from V and 0 bases from J, leaving 14 bases between. DNA for the CDR3: TGTGCCAGCAGCCCCGGTCCTAGGGGCTCCTACGAGCAGTACTTC. The encoded protein is CASSPGPRGSYEQYF.

There are many counts of this clonotype. The chain uses TRBV20-1 and TRBJ1-5; D unclear. V shed 1 base and J shed 7 bases, with 17 bases lying between them. Germline CDR1 DFQATT, CDR2 SNEGSKA (reference sequence). The CDR3 covers 15 residues. Written as DNA, the CDR3 is TGCAGTGCTAGAGCCGTGGACGCATACGGGCAGCCCCAGCATTTT. Amino acids: CSARAVDAYGQPQHF.

This clonotype was detected many times. The chain joins TRBV20-1 to TRBJ2-7; D unresolved. The ends were cut back, 5 bases at V and 3 bases at J, with 14 bases in the middle. There are 13 residues in the CDR3. In germline, CDR1 is DFQATT, CDR2 SNEGSKA (reference sequence). CDR3 in amino acids: CSAENSPLYEQYF. CDR3 bases: TGCAGTGCTGAGAACTCTCCCCTCTACGAGCAGTACTTC.

CDR3 region: CASSSLPGQSTDTQYF. The CDR3 DNA reads TGTGCCAGCAGCTCGTTGCCGGGACAAAGCACAGATACGCAGTATTTT. The J gene is TRBJ2-3, the V gene TRBV11-2; the D gene is possibly TRBD1 (6 bases). The V gene lost 4 bases and the J gene lost 0 bases, with 14 bases spanning the gap. CDR3 length: 16 amino acids. The germline V gene has CDR1 SGHAT and CDR2 FQNNGV.

This clonotype occurred many times. This chain uses TRBV15 with TRBJ2-3; D ambiguous. V was pared by 2 bases and J by 6 bases, with 9 bases between. CDR3 length equals 13 residues. The germline CDR1 and CDR2 sequences are LNHNV and YYDKDF (reference sequence). Here the CDR3 reads CATSRKTRDTQYF. The CDR3, as DNA: TGTGCCACCAGCAGAAAAACCCGGGATACGCAGTATTTT.

The rearrangement uses TRBV12-3 or TRBV12-4 and TRBJ2-3, with a tentative D call TRBD1 (6 bases). V was cut by 3 bases and J by 5 bases, with 12 bases left in between. The CDR3 contains 14 residues. CDR3 protein: CASSLDVRGDTQYF. The CDR3 region has the DNA TGTGCCAGCAGTTTGGACGTCAGGGGAGATACGCAGTATTTT.